Shown below are 32 T cell receptor beta chains from a single sample sequenced in a study of blood T cell repertoires in COVID-19. This table comes from immunoSEQ multiplex PCR, and its TCRdb copy is limited to in-frame clones, with some not included. This sample has 200,000 to 250,000 clones; around four fifths occur once, and the top ten carry approximately 2%. Material for sequencing was peripheral blood. The receptors were sampled from a man in his thirties or forties who had recovered from COVID-19.

The chain combines TRBV9 with TRBJ2-3; D is unclear. Germline V gene data show CDR1 as SGDLS and CDR2 as YYNGEE. CDR3 length: 14 amino acids. Trimming left V 0 bases short and J 0 bases short, with 5 bases between. The CDR3 here is CASSVDRSTDTQYF. CDR3 bases: TGTGCCAGCAGCGTAGACAGAAGCACAGATACGCAGTATTTT.

V is TRBV7-8 and J is TRBJ2-2; 10 nucleotides agree with TRBD2. The CDR3 runs 14 residues. V was clipped by 7 bases and J by 4 bases; unmatched bases: 3. CDR1 is SGHVS, CDR2 FQNEAQ, per germline. The CDR3 bases are TGTGCCAGCACTCGACTAGCGGGCACCGGGGAGCTGTTTTTT. It translates to CASTRLAGTGELFF.

The V gene is TRBV2, the J gene TRBJ2-5; 13 bases fit TRBD2. This CDR3 is 17 amino acids long. Unmatched junction bases numbered 5, after V lost 0 bases and J lost 4 bases. CDR1 is SNHLY and CDR2 is FYNNEI in the germline V gene. CDR3 protein: CASSEALAGGPSETQYF. In DNA, the CDR3 is TGTGCCAGCAGTGAAGCACTAGCGGGGGGGCCCTCAGAGACCCAGTACTTC.

The V gene is TRBV19, the J gene TRBJ2-2; D gene unclear. CDR1 and CDR2 from the germline V gene are LNHDA and SQIVND (reference sequence). The length of the CDR3 is 16 residues. V gave up 3 bases and J gave up 5 bases, with 16 bases separating them. The CDR3 loop is CASSILLRMRTGELFF. The CDR3, as DNA: TGTGCCAGTAGTATTCTGCTGCGGATGAGGACCGGGGAGCTGTTTTTT.

The chain recombines TRBV29-1 with TRBJ1-2, with D tentatively TRBD1 (5 bases). The germline gives CDR1 SQVTM, CDR2 ANQGSEA. This CDR3 has 17 residues. Deletions cut 0 bases from V and 8 bases from J, with 25 bases between. The CDR3 sequence is CSVEEDFVGRVSEGYTF. The CDR3 bases are TGCAGCGTTGAAGAAGACTTTGTAGGCAGGGTTTCAGAAGGCTACACCTTC.

The chain has TRBV9 and TRBJ1-5; D possibly corresponds to TRBD1 (6 bases). Germline V gene data show CDR1 as SGDLS and CDR2 as YYNGEE. V was trimmed by 0 bases and J by 4 bases, leaving 8 bases between them. The CDR3 length is 14 residues. The DNA of the CDR3 is TGTGCCAGCAGCGTAGCCGGGACAAATCAGCCCCAGCATTTT. This translates into CASSVAGTNQPQHF. Using reference TRBV9 and TRBJ1-5 for the parts outside the CDR3, the full variable domain is DSGVTQTPKHLITATGQRVTLRCSPRSGDLSVYWYQQSLDQGLQFLIQYYNGEERAKGNILERFSAQQFPDLHSELNLSSLELGDSALYFCASSVAGTNQPQHFGDGTRLSIL.

This chain uses TRBV15 with TRBJ2-2; tentatively, D is TRBD2 (7 bases). Germline CDR1 is LNHNV and CDR2 is YYDKDF (reference sequence). This CDR3 has 17 amino acids. The ends were cut back, 0 bases at V and 4 bases at J, with 15 bases in the middle. For the CDR3, the DNA is TGTGCCACCAGCAGAGAGGGGGGGGCGCCTGGCACCGGGGAGCTGTTTTTT. This gives the protein CATSREGGAPGTGELFF.

V gene TRBV28 combines with J gene TRBJ1-6, with D possibly being TRBD1 (5 bases). CDR1 and CDR2 from the germline V gene are MDHEN and SYDVKM. Deletions cut 11 bases from V and 8 bases from J, with 16 bases between. CDR3 length equals 13 residues. CDR3 amino acids: CAVGGGTDSPLHF. CDR3 sequence (DNA): TGTGCCGTCGGGGGGGGGACCGATTCACCCCTCCACTTT.

To note about this clone: Other DNA sequences in this specimen translate into the identical CDR3. The chain employs TRBV12-3 or TRBV12-4 and TRBJ2-7; D remains unclear. The CDR3 covers 13 residues. The V end was cut by 2 bases, the J end by 3 bases, with 8 bases between. In DNA form, the CDR3 reads TGTGCCAGCAGTTTATCCGGTGGCTACGAGCAGTACTTC. Translation gives CASSLSGGYEQYF.

The chain has TRBV3-1 (or the pseudogene TRBV3-2) and TRBJ2-1; unclear D gene. Germline lookup yields CDR1 LGHDT and CDR2 YNNKEL (reference sequence). With 1 base removed from V and 7 bases from J, the gap between germline ends came to 11 bases. The CDR3 covers 14 residues. The CDR3 DNA reads TGTGCCAGCAGCCAAGCCGCTCAGTTTAATGAGCAGTTCTTC. Amino acids: CASSQAAQFNEQFF.

The J gene is TRBJ1-1, the V gene TRBV12-3 or TRBV12-4; D gene unclear. The CDR3 spans 13 residues. The V and J ends lost 4 bases and 1 base respectively, with 7 bases between them. The CDR3 DNA reads TGTGCCAGCAGTTCCGGGTCGAACACTGAAGCTTTCTTT. It encodes CASSSGSNTEAFF.

The chain has TRBV19 and TRBJ1-3, with 7 positions matching TRBD1. Germline V gene sequence: CDR1 LNHDA, CDR2 SQIVND (reference sequence). The junction had 6 bases not matched to a gene; V was cut back by 4 bases and J by 0 bases. The CDR3 runs to 16 residues. CDR3: CASSKDRESSGNTIYF. The DNA of the CDR3 is TGTGCCAGTAGTAAAGACAGGGAATCCTCTGGAAACACCATATATTTT.

This chain links TRBV29-1 with TRBJ1-3; tentatively, D is TRBD1 (5 bases). The CDR3 is 14 amino acids. Per the germline V gene, CDR1 is SQVTM and CDR2 is ANQGSEA. V gave up 4 bases and J gave up 1 base, with 11 bases separating them. The DNA of the CDR3 is TGCAGCGTTGGTATATCAGGGTCTGGAAACACCATATATTTT. It codes for CSVGISGSGNTIYF.

The J gene is TRBJ1-2, the V gene TRBV5-5; the match to TRBD1 covers 8 bases. The junction had 3 bases not matched to a gene; V was cut back by 1 base and J by 7 bases. Germline CDR1 reads SGHKS; CDR2 reads YYEKEE (reference sequence). The CDR3 has 13 amino acids. CDR3 coding DNA: TGTGCCAGCAGCTTGCAGGGGGCGGGTGGCTACACCTTC. It is translated as CASSLQGAGGYTF. The full variable domain, completed using reference TRBV5-5 and TRBJ1-2, is DAGVTQSPTHLIKTRGQQVTLRCSPISGHKSVSWYQQVLGQGPQFIFQYYEKEERGRGNFPDRFSARQFPNYSSELNVNALLLGDSALYLCASSLQGAGGYTFGSGTRLTVV.

The J gene is TRBJ2-5, the V gene TRBV5-1; 7 nucleotides match TRBD2. After removal of 1 base from V and 1 base from J, the junction contained 4 bases not matched to a gene. CDR3 size: 15 residues. Germline CDR1 SGHRS, CDR2 YFSETQ. For the CDR3, the DNA is TGCGCCAGCAGCTTGAGTGGGGGGGGCCAAGAGACCCAGTACTTC. Its protein product is CASSLSGGGQETQYF.

The chain is built from TRBV6-1 and TRBJ1-5; D uncertain. Trimming shortened V by 1 base and J by 4 bases, and 14 bases separated the two germline ends. CDR3 size: 16 residues. CDR1 is MNHNS and CDR2 is SASEGT in the germline V gene. This chain's CDR3 is CASSEGGNKLNQPQHF. DNA for the CDR3: TGTGCCAGCAGTGAAGGAGGCAATAAGCTTAATCAGCCCCAGCATTTT.

The rearrangement joins TRBV5-6 to TRBJ1-5, with no clear D. CDR1 and CDR2 from the germline V gene are SGHDT and YYEEEE. Trimming left V 1 base short and J 5 bases short, with 7 bases between. The CDR3 has 13 residues. CDR3 coding DNA: TGTGCCAGCAGCTTGAGTCCAGATCAGCCCCAGCATTTT. Translated, it gives CASSLSPDQPQHF.

The J gene is TRBJ2-2, the V gene TRBV11-1; 10 bases fit TRBD2. Per the germline V gene, CDR1 is SGHAT and CDR2 is FQDESV (reference sequence). V lost 5 bases to trimming and J lost 1 base; unmatched junction nucleotides: 4. CDR3 length equals 16 residues. CDR3: CASSQLAGMNTGELFF. DNA for the CDR3: TGTGCCAGCAGCCAACTAGCGGGGATGAACACCGGGGAGCTGTTTTTT.

This clone was detected ten times or more. The chain combines TRBV15 with TRBJ2-7; tentatively, D is TRBD2 (6 bases). V was clipped by 0 bases and J by 0 bases, with 9 bases between them. This CDR3 has 15 residues. From germline, CDR1 is LNHNV and CDR2 YYDKDF (reference sequence). In DNA form, the CDR3 reads TGTGCCACCAGCAGAGATCAGGGAGGCTCCTACGAGCAGTACTTC. Translating gives CATSRDQGGSYEQYF.

J is TRBJ1-5 and V is TRBV6-5, with D possibly TRBD1 on 6 matching bases. Germline V gene lookup returns CDR1 MNHEY and CDR2 SVGAGI. The CDR3 is 14 amino acids. The V gene lost 6 bases and the J gene lost 0 bases, with 9 bases spanning the gap. The CDR3 DNA follows: TGTGCCAGCAGGGACAGCCCTAGCAATCAGCCCCAGCATTTT. Protein: CASRDSPSNQPQHF.

This sequence joins TRBV3-1 (or the pseudogene TRBV3-2) and TRBJ2-7; D ambiguous. The CDR3 runs 13 residues. Germline V gives CDR1 LGHDT, CDR2 YNNKEL (reference sequence). Trimming shortened V by 5 bases and J by 4 bases, and 12 bases separated the two germline ends. The CDR3 bases are TGTGCCAGCAGCTTACGAGGTGTTTACGAGCAGTACTTC. The encoded protein is CASSLRGVYEQYF.

About this clone itself: The same CDR3 arises from other DNA sequences in this sample as well. The rearrangement links TRBV5-1 to TRBJ1-1; the D gene is possibly TRBD1 (5 bases). The CDR3 consists of 14 residues. With 0 bases removed from V and 1 base from J, the gap between germline ends came to 7 bases. CDR1 is SGHRS, CDR2 YFSETQ, per germline. The DNA of the CDR3 is TGCGCCAGCAGCTTGGCCGGGGGGAACACTGAAGCTTTCTTT. Translating gives CASSLAGGNTEAFF.

The V gene is TRBV6-5, the J gene TRBJ1-2, with TRBD1 as a possible D gene (6 bases). CDR3 length: 10 amino acids. Trimming took off 10 bases at V and 8 bases at J, with 11 bases between the two ends. CDR1 is MNHEY and CDR2 is SVGAGI in the germline V gene. CDR3 residues: CATLQGGYTF. The CDR3, as DNA: TGTGCCACCTTACAGGGAGGCTACACCTTC.

This clone showed up just a few times. The rearrangement uses TRBV10-3 and TRBJ2-5; the D gene is possibly TRBD2 (6 bases). This CDR3 spans 16 amino acids. V shed 7 bases and J shed 9 bases, with 27 bases lying between them. Germline-derived CDR1 and CDR2 are ENHRY and SYGVKD. CDR3 residues: CAITAGPLGADGPQYF. In DNA, the CDR3 is TGTGCCATCACGGCGGGGCCACTCGGCGCCGATGGGCCCCAGTACTTC.

The V and J genes are TRBV9 and TRBJ2-3; 13 bases fit TRBD2. V trimming: 4 bases; J trimming: 4 bases; junction bases outside the gene matches: 6. The CDR3 has 16 amino acids. Germline V gene sequence: CDR1 SGDLS, CDR2 YYNGEE. This chain's CDR3 is CASSPTSGGAADTQYF. DNA for the CDR3: TGTGCCAGCAGCCCTACTAGCGGGGGGGCTGCAGATACGCAGTATTTT.

The CDR3 loop reads CASSVAPGQGVTDTQYF. The CDR3 nucleotides are TGTGCCAGCAGCGTAGCTCCCGGACAGGGCGTAACAGATACGCAGTATTTT. V and J are TRBV9 and TRBJ2-3, with 8 positions matching TRBD1. J gave up 3 bases and V 0 bases, and 9 bases lay outside the gene matches. Looked up from germline, CDR1 is SGDLS and CDR2 is YYNGEE. This CDR3 spans 17 amino acids.

The chain uses TRBV5-4 and TRBJ2-2, with D uncertain. This CDR3 comprises 15 residues. The V end was cut by 1 base, the J end by 9 bases, with 16 bases between. The V gene's germline CDR1 is SGHNT and CDR2 YYREEE (reference sequence). CDR3 nucleotides: TGTGCCAGCAGCTTGTCTCCAGAAGTCCCCCGGGAGCTGTTTTTT. It codes for CASSLSPEVPRELFF. Together with reference TRBV5-4 and TRBJ2-2, the CDR3 gives the full variable domain: ETGVTQSPTHLIKTRGQQVTLRCSSQSGHNTVSWYQQALGQGPQFIFQYYREEENGRGNFPPRFSGLQFPNYSSELNVNALELDDSALYLCASSLSPEVPRELFFGEGSRLTVL.

This clone was seen only a few times. The chain employs TRBV5-6 and TRBJ1-2; D is unresolved. The length of the CDR3 is 13 residues. The V end was cut by 0 bases, the J end by 0 bases, with 3 bases between. Germline-derived CDR1 and CDR2 are SGHDT and YYEEEE. CDR3 protein: CASSLAANYGYTF. Written as DNA, the CDR3 is TGTGCCAGCAGCTTGGCTGCTAACTATGGCTACACCTTC.

V and J are TRBV19 and TRBJ2-3; 9 nucleotides match TRBD1. The V gene end was trimmed by 1 base and the J gene end by 2 bases; junction bases not matched to a gene: 1. The V gene's germline CDR1 is LNHDA and CDR2 SQIVND (reference sequence). The CDR3 length is 15 residues. The CDR3: CASSIGQGDTDTQYF. DNA of the CDR3: TGTGCCAGTAGTATAGGACAGGGGGACACAGATACGCAGTATTTT.

The CDR3 is CASSLGAGPQAEAFF. For the CDR3, the DNA is TGTGCCAGCAGCTTAGGGGCGGGGCCTCAGGCTGAAGCTTTCTTT. This chain links TRBV7-6 with TRBJ1-1, with D perhaps TRBD1 (5 bases). V dropped 1 base and J dropped 6 bases, with 15 bases sitting between them. Germline CDR1 SGHVS, CDR2 FNYEAQ. CDR3 length: 15 residues.

V is TRBV11-2 and J is TRBJ1-6; TRBD1 might be the D (6 bases). Trimming pared 1 base from V and 10 bases from J, leaving 11 bases between. CDR3 size: 14 residues. Germline CDR1 reads SGHAT; CDR2 reads FQNNGV. The CDR3 DNA is TGTGCCAGCAGCTTAGCAGGGGTTGTATCACCCCTCCACTTT. This encodes CASSLAGVVSPLHF.

The V and J genes are TRBV18 and TRBJ1-3; TRBD1 might be the D (5 bases). Germline assignment: CDR1 KGHSH and CDR2 LQKENI. This CDR3 has 13 residues. The germline V and J ends were trimmed by 8 bases and 4 bases, with 12 bases remaining between them. The DNA for the CDR3 is TGTGCCAGCACGCGGACATACGGAAACACCATATATTTT. It translates to CASTRTYGNTIYF. The variable domain in full, completed from reference TRBV18 and TRBJ1-3, reads NAGVMQNPRHLVRRRGQEARLRCSPMKGHSHVYWYRQLPEEGLKFMVYLQKENIIDESGMPKERFSAEFPKEGPSILRIQQVVRGDSAAYFCASTRTYGNTIYFGEGSWLTVV.